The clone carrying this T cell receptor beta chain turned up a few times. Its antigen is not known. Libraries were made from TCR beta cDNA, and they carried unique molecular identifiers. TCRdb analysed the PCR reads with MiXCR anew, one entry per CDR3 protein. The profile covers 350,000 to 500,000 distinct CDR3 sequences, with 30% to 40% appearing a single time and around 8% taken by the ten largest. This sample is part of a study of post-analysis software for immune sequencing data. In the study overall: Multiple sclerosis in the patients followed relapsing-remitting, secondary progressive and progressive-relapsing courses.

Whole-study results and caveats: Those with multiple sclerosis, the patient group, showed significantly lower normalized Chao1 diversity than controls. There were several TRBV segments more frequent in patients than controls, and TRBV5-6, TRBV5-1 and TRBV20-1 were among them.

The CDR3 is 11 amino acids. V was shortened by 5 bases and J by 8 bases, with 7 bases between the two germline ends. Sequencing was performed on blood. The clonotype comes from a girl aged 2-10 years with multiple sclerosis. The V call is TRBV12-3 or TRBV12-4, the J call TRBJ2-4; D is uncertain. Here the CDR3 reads CASSVGYIQYF. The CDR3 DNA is TGTGCCAGCAGTGTTGGATACATTCAGTACTTC.